The TCR beta chain described here comes from a study of T-cell memory formation after mild COVID-19. Trimming shortened V by 3 bases and J by 3 bases, and 13 bases separated the two germline ends. CDR1 and CDR2 (germline): SGHRS, YFSETQ. The CDR3 sequence is 14 residues long. cDNA libraries for TCR alpha and TCR beta, carrying sample barcodes and UMIs, came from 5'RACE with constant-segment primers. TCRdb processed the 5' RACE reads anew with MiXCR; each CDR3 protein has one entry. The sample carries some 260,000 distinct CDR3 sequences, less than 20% recorded once. General study findings and limits: Pre-infection memory carried some responding clones, suggesting that cross-reactive memory joined. Second-wave clones that peaked on day 37 lacked confirmed SARS-CoV-2 specificity. For contracting clones, CD4+ ones sat mainly in CM and EM, CD8+ in EMRA.

This clonotype was detected only a few times. The antigen remains undetermined. This rearrangement joins TRBV5-1 to TRBJ2-7, with D perhaps TRBD2 (6 bases). Sequenced sample: PBMCs or a T cell subset sorted from them (not recorded which). This clonotype was obtained from a man younger than 35 who had mild COVID-19 (a few samples of this study predate the infection). Cell type and time point are not known. CDR3 in DNA: TGCGCCAGCAGCTGGGAGGAAGCCAACTACGAGCAGTACTTC. Its protein is CASSWEEANYEQYF.